The next 21 T cell receptor beta chains were all read from a single sample in a study of T cells after yellow fever vaccination. A single record per CDR3 protein comes from TCRdb applying MiXCR to the 5' RACE reads. The sample gives 450,000 to 550,000 distinct CDR3 sequences, 21% of which show up once; approximately 15% is in the top ten. Sequencing used PBMCs, obtained roughly 20 days after the first yellow fever vaccination. These receptors originate from a young man who received the YFV17D yellow fever vaccine.

This sequence joins TRBV7-2 and TRBJ1-4; maybe TRBD1 (6 bases). The CDR3 spans 14 residues. From germline, CDR1 is SGHTA and CDR2 FQGNSA. The germline V and J ends were trimmed by 5 bases and 5 bases, with 12 bases remaining between them. The CDR3 is CASSRGALNEKLFF. The CDR3 DNA reads as TGTGCCAGCAGCCGGGGGGCCCTAAATGAAAAACTGTTTTTT.

The chain couples TRBV20-1 to TRBJ1-5; D is uncertain. The CDR3 extends over 14 amino acids. Per the germline V gene, CDR1 is DFQATT and CDR2 is SNEGSKA (reference sequence). Trimming removed 6 bases at V and 0 bases at J, with 12 bases between. The CDR3 DNA follows: TGCAGTGCACCTAGGGCAGCTAGCAATCAGCCCCAGCATTTT. Its translation: CSAPRAASNQPQHF.

This clonotype was counted many times. In nucleotides, the CDR3 is TGCAGTGCCCCCAGTGGTGATACGCAGTATTTT. This translates into CSAPSGDTQYF. The V gene is TRBV20-1, the J gene TRBJ2-3; no definite D call. This CDR3 comprises 11 residues. Germline V CDR1 and CDR2: DFQATT, SNEGSKA (reference sequence). The V end lost 6 bases, the J end lost 6 bases, and 10 bases lay between the germline ends.

This rearrangement joins TRBV4-1 to TRBJ1-4; D gene unclear. There are 15 residues in the CDR3. Trimming took 1 base from V and 3 from J, leaving 9 bases between them. Per germline, CDR1 MGHRA and CDR2 YSYEKL. The CDR3, as DNA: TGCGCCAGCAGCCAAGTAGGAGCATCTAATGAAAAACTGTTTTTT. As protein: CASSQVGASNEKLFF.

V gene TRBV5-1 combines with J gene TRBJ1-6; 9 nucleotides match TRBD1. The length of the CDR3 is 16 residues. Trimming took 1 base from V and 9 from J; bases not matched to a gene: 8. Germline loops: CDR1 SGHRS, CDR2 YFSETQ. The CDR3 DNA reads as TGCGCCAGCAGCTTGTCCGTGGGGACAGGGAGTTCACCCCTCCACTTT. Translating gives CASSLSVGTGSSPLHF.

This clonotype was recorded a few times. The chain recombines TRBV3-1 with TRBJ2-5; D uncertain. Germline V gives CDR1 LGHDT, CDR2 YNNKEL (reference sequence). V lost 0 bases and J lost 4, with 9 bases in between. The CDR3 consists of 14 residues. CDR3 sequence (DNA): TGTGCCAGCAGCCAAGAGGGCGGTGTAGAGACCCAGTACTTC. Translated: CASSQEGGVETQYF.

This clonotype was counted a few times. The chain uses TRBV4-3 and TRBJ2-1, with TRBD2 as a possible D gene (6 bases). Germline V gene data show CDR1 as LGHNA and CDR2 as YSLEER. Deletions cut 0 bases from V and 9 bases from J, with 9 bases between. This CDR3 is 13 amino acids long. As DNA, the CDR3 is TGCGCCAGCAGCCAAGATTTGCGGGGTGAGCAGTTCTTC. It is translated as CASSQDLRGEQFF.

This clonotype was counted a few times. The chain employs TRBV28 and TRBJ2-4; weak D call: TRBD1 (6 bases). The V end was cut by 5 bases, the J end by 7 bases, with 15 bases between. The CDR3 is made up of 14 amino acids. Germline assignment: CDR1 MDHEN and CDR2 SYDVKM. The CDR3 DNA reads TGTGCCAGCAGTCCGGGGACACAGATCAACATTCAGTACTTC. Residues: CASSPGTQINIQYF.

This chain links TRBV12-3 or TRBV12-4 with TRBJ2-1; TRBD1 agrees at 8 bases. The CDR3 sequence is 12 residues long. The ends lost 6 bases at V and 8 bases at J; junction bases unmatched: 3. The CDR3 bases are TGTGCCAGCAGCCCGGGACAGGATGAGCAGTTCTTC. Its protein product is CASSPGQDEQFF.

This clonotype came up a few times. CDR3 amino acids: CASRDPGTGELFF. CDR3 bases: TGTGCCAGCCGAGACCCAGGAACCGGGGAGCTGTTTTTT. The chain is built from TRBV6-2 or TRBV6-3 and TRBJ2-2; D is undetermined. This CDR3 is built from 13 residues. Between the trimmed V and J ends, which lost 8 bases and 5 bases, there was a span of 12 bases. Germline assignment: CDR1 MNHEY and CDR2 SVGEGT.

This chain uses TRBV11-2 with TRBJ2-3; 13 bases are a match to TRBD2. CDR1 is SGHAT, CDR2 FQNNGV, per germline. Trimming cost V 6 bases and J 5 bases; bases outside gene matches: 8. This CDR3 has 16 residues. The CDR3 is CASSSGTSGEGDTQYF. Here the CDR3 DNA reads TGTGCCAGCAGTTCCGGGACTAGCGGGGAGGGAGATACGCAGTATTTT.

DNA of the CDR3: TGTGCCAGCAGTCTGGCGGCAGGGCCAAGCGAGCAGTACTTC. This sequence encodes CASSLAAGPSEQYF. The rearrangement joins TRBV25-1 to TRBJ2-7; TRBD1 might be the D (5 bases). This CDR3 comprises 14 residues. V lost 5 bases, J lost 6 bases, and 17 bases lay in between. Germline V gene data show CDR1 as MGHDK and CDR2 as SYGVNS.

The chain has TRBV5-1 and TRBJ2-7; no firm D call. Per the germline V gene, CDR1 is SGHRS and CDR2 is YFSETQ. V was cut by 4 bases and J by 3 bases, with 14 bases left in between. There are 14 residues in the CDR3. The CDR3 is CASSLNPNFYEQYV. CDR3 sequence (DNA): TGCGCCAGCAGCCTAAACCCCAACTTCTACGAGCAGTACGTC.

The chain uses TRBV19 and TRBJ1-1; no clear D. CDR3 length: 15 amino acids. Trimming stripped 3 bases from V and 4 bases from J, with 15 bases between. Germline CDR1 and CDR2: LNHDA and SQIVND (reference sequence). This chain's CDR3 is CASSMPGNWGTEAFF. For the CDR3, the DNA is TGTGCCAGTAGTATGCCGGGTAATTGGGGCACTGAAGCTTTCTTT. The whole variable domain, filled in from reference TRBV19 and TRBJ1-1, reads DGGITQSPKYLFRKEGQNVTLSCEQNLNHDAMYWYRQDPGQGLRLIYYSQIVNDFQKGDIAEGYSVSREKKESFPLTVTSAQKNPTAFYLCASSMPGNWGTEAFFGQGTRLTVV.

The chain combines TRBV6-2 or TRBV6-3 with TRBJ1-1, with a possible D match to TRBD1 (6 bases). This CDR3 has 14 residues. The germline CDR1 and CDR2 sequences are MNHEY and SVGEGT. V lost 1 base and J lost 8, with 14 bases in between. The DNA of the CDR3 is TGTGCCAGCAGTTACTATGCCAGGGGTTCCGAAGCTTTCTTT. It yields the protein CASSYYARGSEAFF.

The rearrangement joins TRBV20-1 to TRBJ2-7; perhaps TRBD2 as D (7 bases). With 3 bases removed from V and 2 bases from J, the gap between germline ends came to 17 bases. The CDR3 covers 15 residues. Germline V gene data show CDR1 as DFQATT and CDR2 as SNEGSKA (reference sequence). CDR3 sequence reads: CSASALGGAPYEQYF. In nucleotides, the CDR3 is TGCAGTGCTAGCGCCTTGGGGGGGGCTCCCTACGAGCAGTACTTC.

This chain joins TRBV29-1 and TRBJ2-5, with a tentative D call TRBD2 (5 bases). Germline CDR1 SQVTM, CDR2 ANQGSEA. The CDR3 is 12 amino acids. The V end lost 5 bases, the J end lost 2 bases, and 9 bases lay between the germline ends. The CDR3 loop reads CSVRLQQETQYF. DNA for the CDR3: TGCAGCGTTCGACTACAACAAGAGACCCAGTACTTC.

The chain carries TRBV19 and TRBJ1-1; possibly TRBD1 for D (5 bases). Germline V CDR1 and CDR2: LNHDA, SQIVND (reference sequence). Trimming cost V 7 bases and J 1 base, with 10 bases left between them. The CDR3 length is 13 residues. The CDR3 coding sequence is TGTGCCAGTATTGGGCAGGGGAACACTGAAGCTTTCTTT. Its translation is CASIGQGNTEAFF.

This clonotype was found a few times. This chain joins TRBV19 and TRBJ1-1; D is undetermined. The germline V gene encodes CDR1 LNHDA and CDR2 SQIVND (reference sequence). CDR3 length equals 15 residues. The V and J ends lost 5 bases and 2 bases respectively, with 15 bases between them. The chain's CDR3 is CASSPSAGYNTEAFF. CDR3 bases: TGTGCCAGTAGTCCCTCGGCGGGCTATAACACTGAAGCTTTCTTT.

The chain joins TRBV12-3 or TRBV12-4 to TRBJ1-3; D is unclear. Trimming removed 3 bases from V and 4 bases from J, with 7 bases in between. The length of the CDR3 is 13 residues. The CDR3 region has the DNA TGTGCCAGCAGTTTTATTTGGGGAAACACCATATATTTT. Amino acids: CASSFIWGNTIYF.

This clonotype appeared a few times. The chain recombines TRBV5-1 with TRBJ1-6; TRBD1 matches 12 bases. With 0 bases clipped from V and 0 bases from J, the junction kept 1 base outside the gene matches. Germline V CDR1 and CDR2: SGHRS, YFSETQ. The CDR3 covers 18 residues. The CDR3 region is CASSLGDRGLSYNSPLHF. CDR3 DNA: TGCGCCAGCAGCTTGGGGGACAGGGGGCTCTCCTATAATTCACCCCTCCACTTT. The entire variable domain, with the rest obtained from reference TRBV5-1 and TRBJ1-6, is as follows: KAGVTQTPRYLIKTRGQQVTLSCSPISGHRSVSWYQQTPGQGLQFLFEYFSETQRNKGNFPGRFSGRQFSNSRSEMNVSTLELGDSALYLCASSLGDRGLSYNSPLHFGNGTRLTVT.